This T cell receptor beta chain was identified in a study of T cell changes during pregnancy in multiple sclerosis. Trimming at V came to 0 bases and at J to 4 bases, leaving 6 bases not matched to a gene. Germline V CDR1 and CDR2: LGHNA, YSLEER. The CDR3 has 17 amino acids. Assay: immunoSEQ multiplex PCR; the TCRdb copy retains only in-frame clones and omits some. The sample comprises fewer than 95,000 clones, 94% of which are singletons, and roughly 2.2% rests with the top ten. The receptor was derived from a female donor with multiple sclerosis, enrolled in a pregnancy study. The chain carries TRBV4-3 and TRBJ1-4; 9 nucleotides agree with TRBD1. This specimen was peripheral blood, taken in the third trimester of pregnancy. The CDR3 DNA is TGCGCCAGCAGCCAAGATACGGCGGGACAGGGTAATGAAAAACTGTTTTTT. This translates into CASSQDTAGQGNEKLFF.